Sequencing of this T cell receptor beta chain was carried out in a study of cytomegalovirus exposure and HLA in healthy donors. This clone has a single count. The CDR3 has 19 residues. Unmatched junction bases numbered 14, after V lost 2 bases and J lost 0 bases. CDR1 and CDR2 (germline): SGHRS, YFSETQ. PCR primers comprised 60 Vbeta and 13 Jbeta primers. Some clones are missing from TCRdb's copy, which holds only in-frame ones; the method was immunoSEQ multiplex PCR. The table lists approximately 150,000 clones, 81% of them singletons. This chain uses TRBV5-1 with TRBJ2-7; 10 bases fit TRBD2. The sample comprised PBMCs. The sequence derives from a woman under 30 in good health and CMV-seropositive. The CDR3 is CASSFLLGIAGGSSYEQYF. CDR3 bases: TGCGCCAGCAGCTTTCTGCTGGGTATAGCGGGGGGTAGCTCCTACGAGCAGTACTTC.